The 27 T cell receptor beta chains given below trace back to one sample, sequenced in a study of shared clonotypes between healthy human individuals. Assay used: immunoSEQ multiplex PCR; TCRdb lists only in-frame clones, some missing. This repertoire shows around 620,000 clones, approximately 95% found once; its top ten account for 0.11%. Positively selected for CCR7, the CD45RO-negative cells used as naive CD8 cells excluded terminally differentiated effector memory CD45RA+ cells. Input material: naive CD8+ T cells sorted from blood. The receptors were gathered from a woman in her thirties in good health.

The chain links TRBV5-1 to TRBJ2-7; the D gene is possibly TRBD2 (5 bases). Trimming took 3 bases from V and 2 from J, leaving 9 bases between them. This CDR3 has 13 residues. The germline gives CDR1 SGHRS, CDR2 YFSETQ. In DNA, the CDR3 is TGCGCCAGCAGCTCCAGAGGGACCTACGAGCAGTACTTC. As protein: CASSSRGTYEQYF. The whole variable domain, filled in from reference TRBV5-1 and TRBJ2-7, reads KAGVTQTPRYLIKTRGQQVTLSCSPISGHRSVSWYQQTPGQGLQFLFEYFSETQRNKGNFPGRFSGRQFSNSRSEMNVSTLELGDSALYLCASSSRGTYEQYFGPGTRLTVT.

The chain couples TRBV13 to TRBJ2-7, with 9 bases aligning to TRBD2. The CDR3 covers 15 residues. Per the germline V gene, CDR1 is PRHDT and CDR2 is FYEKMQ (reference sequence). J lost 0 bases, V lost 5 bases, and 5 bases had no gene match. DNA of the CDR3: TGTGCCAGCAGCCCTGGACTAGCGATCTCCTACGAGCAGTACTTC. It codes for CASSPGLAISYEQYF.

The rearrangement uses TRBV7-9 and TRBJ2-7, with D unclear. Looked up from germline, CDR1 is SEHNR and CDR2 is FQNEAQ (reference sequence). V was cut by 4 bases and J by 3 bases, with 16 bases left in between. This CDR3 contains 15 residues. CDR3 protein: CASSSSQEYGYEQYF. Here the CDR3 DNA reads TGTGCCAGCAGCTCGAGTCAGGAGTACGGCTACGAGCAGTACTTC.

This chain joins TRBV9 and TRBJ1-3; no definite D call. This CDR3 spans 18 amino acids. The V gene lost 3 bases and the J gene lost 0 bases, with 19 bases spanning the gap. Germline V lookup: CDR1 SGDLS, CDR2 YYNGEE. CDR3 DNA sequence: TGTGCCAGCAGCGGAAGGGCCGGGGTTCCGAGCTCTGGAAACACCATATATTTT. Translating gives CASSGRAGVPSSGNTIYF.

The rearrangement links TRBV11-2 to TRBJ2-1, with 7 bases fitting TRBD1. V dropped 5 bases and J dropped 8; count of bases not matched to a gene: 3. This CDR3 region has 12 residues. CDR1 is SGHAT and CDR2 is FQNNGV in the germline V gene. The CDR3 spells CASSPGQDEQFF. The CDR3 nucleotides are TGTGCCAGCAGCCCCGGACAGGATGAGCAGTTCTTC.

V usage is TRBV5-4 and J usage is TRBJ2-1; TRBD1 matches at 8 bases. This CDR3 spans 14 amino acids. Germline trimming cut 4 bases from V and 6 bases from J; bases unmatched to any gene: 6. Germline V CDR1 and CDR2: SGHNT, YYREEE (reference sequence). CDR3 sequence (DNA): TGTGCCAGCAGCCCAGGACAGGGCAGCAATGAGCAGTTCTTC. Encoded protein: CASSPGQGSNEQFF.

The chain couples TRBV28 to TRBJ1-1; tentative D call: TRBD1 (5 bases). V dropped 4 bases and J dropped 5 bases, with 8 bases sitting between them. The germline V gene encodes CDR1 MDHEN and CDR2 SYDVKM. The CDR3 loop spans 12 amino acids. CDR3 amino acids: CASSWGETEAFF. The CDR3 DNA reads TGTGCCAGCAGTTGGGGGGAGACTGAAGCTTTCTTT.

V is TRBV2 and J is TRBJ1-4; no firm D call. Trimming took off 2 bases at V and 8 bases at J, with 9 bases between the two ends. Germline CDR1 SNHLY, CDR2 FYNNEI. The CDR3 has 13 amino acids. The CDR3 loop reads CASSEWSREKLFF. DNA of the CDR3: TGTGCCAGCAGTGAATGGTCCAGGGAAAAACTGTTTTTT.

The gene calls are TRBV5-4 and TRBJ2-1; 13 bases align to TRBD2. CDR1 is SGHNT and CDR2 is YYREEE in the germline V gene (reference sequence). With 7 bases clipped from V and 4 bases from J, the junction kept 8 bases outside the gene matches. This CDR3 region has 16 residues. This CDR3 is CASWGTSGKGYNEQFF. Written as DNA, the CDR3 is TGTGCCAGCTGGGGGACTAGCGGGAAAGGATACAATGAGCAGTTCTTC.

The chain is built from TRBV9 and TRBJ2-2, with 9 bases identical to TRBD1. Germline assignment: CDR1 SGDLS and CDR2 YYNGEE. After removal of 3 bases from V and 5 bases from J, the junction contained 11 bases not matched to a gene. This CDR3 has 17 residues. The CDR3 region has the DNA TGTGCCAGCAGCGAGGAGACAGGGGGACTAAAAACCGGGGAGCTGTTTTTT. Amino acids: CASSEETGGLKTGELFF.

J is TRBJ2-7 and V is TRBV30, with 9 bases that match TRBD1. The CDR3 loop spans 14 amino acids. From germline, CDR1 is GTSNPN and CDR2 SVGIG (reference sequence). With 3 bases clipped from V and 0 bases from J, the junction kept 3 bases outside the gene matches. CDR3 nucleotides: TGTGCCTGGAGCCCGGACAGGGGCTCCTACGAGCAGTACTTC. This encodes CAWSPDRGSYEQYF.

The chain joins TRBV5-8 to TRBJ2-7; 7 bases are shared with TRBD1. Germline CDR1 SGHTS, CDR2 YDEGEE. This CDR3 spans 14 amino acids. Trimming cost V 0 bases and J 2 bases; bases outside gene matches: 2. The CDR3, as DNA: TGTGCCAGCAGCTTGGGCCAGGGGGCCTACGAGCAGTACTTC. This gives the protein CASSLGQGAYEQYF.

The chain couples TRBV6-6 to TRBJ2-1, with D perhaps matching TRBD2 (5 bases). V was clipped by 7 bases and J by 2 bases, with 9 bases between them. Germline V gives CDR1 MNHNY, CDR2 SVGAGI (reference sequence). The CDR3 contains 13 residues. The CDR3 DNA sequence: TGTGCCAGCAAACTAGAAGCCTACAATGAGCAGTTCTTC. Protein: CASKLEAYNEQFF.

The chain uses TRBV6-1 and TRBJ2-7; weak D call: TRBD1 (5 bases). Germline assignment: CDR1 MNHNS and CDR2 SASEGT. CDR3 length: 13 residues. V shed 9 bases and J shed 0 bases, with 12 bases lying between them. The CDR3 protein is CASVQGSSYEQYF. The CDR3 DNA reads TGTGCCAGTGTCCAGGGATCCTCCTACGAGCAGTACTTC.

The chain uses TRBV12-5 and TRBJ1-1; maybe TRBD1 (5 bases). Germline lookup yields CDR1 LGHNT and CDR2 FRNRAP. The CDR3 is made up of 12 amino acids. Deletions cut 4 bases from V and 5 bases from J, with 8 bases between. DNA of the CDR3: TGTGCTAGTGGTTCGGAGGGGACTGAAGCTTTCTTT. It codes for CASGSEGTEAFF.

This chain uses TRBV19 with TRBJ2-2; TRBD2 matches 13 bases. CDR3 size: 16 residues. The germline V gene encodes CDR1 LNHDA and CDR2 SQIVND (reference sequence). Trimming at V came to 5 bases and at J to 6 bases, leaving 6 bases not matched to a gene. Here the CDR3 reads CASSARTSGSAGELFF. For the CDR3, the DNA is TGTGCCAGTAGTGCCCGGACTAGCGGGAGTGCCGGGGAGCTGTTTTTT.

V usage is TRBV28 and J usage is TRBJ2-7, with 9 bases fitting TRBD1. The CDR3 extends over 14 amino acids. The ends lost 8 bases at V and 5 bases at J; junction bases unmatched: 10. Looked up from germline, CDR1 is MDHEN and CDR2 is SYDVKM. DNA of the CDR3: TGTGCCAGCTGCCGGGACAGGGCTATCGACGAGCAGTACTTC. It is translated as CASCRDRAIDEQYF. The whole variable domain, remainder taken from reference TRBV28 and TRBJ2-7, is DVKVTQSSRYLVKRTGEKVFLECVQDMDHENMFWYRQDPGLGLRLIYFSYDVKMKEKGDIPEGYSVSREKKERFSLILESASTNQTSMYLCASCRDRAIDEQYFGPGTRLTVT.

V is TRBV27 and J is TRBJ2-7; TRBD2 might be the D (6 bases). Germline lookup yields CDR1 MNHEY and CDR2 SMNVEV (reference sequence). The CDR3 has 13 amino acids. V lost 6 bases and J lost 3, with 12 bases in between. The CDR3 nucleotides read TGTGCCAGCAGCGTAGGACTAAACTACGAGCAGTACTTC. It translates to CASSVGLNYEQYF.

The chain links TRBV6-5 to TRBJ1-5; TRBD1 matches 7 bases. The CDR3 contains 15 residues. Germline CDR1 reads MNHEY; CDR2 reads SVGAGI. Germline trimming cut 6 bases from V and 7 bases from J; bases unmatched to any gene: 12. CDR3 loop: CASSSSRTGGQPQHF. The CDR3 region has the DNA TGTGCCAGCAGCTCCTCACGGACAGGAGGGCAGCCCCAGCATTTT.

The chain combines TRBV4-1 with TRBJ2-1; D is ambiguous. Per the germline V gene, CDR1 is MGHRA and CDR2 is YSYEKL. The CDR3 runs to 18 residues. V lost 0 bases and J lost 0, with 15 bases in between. In nucleotides, the CDR3 is TGCGCCAGCAGCCAAGAGGCCCCGACTCGAAGCTCCTACAATGAGCAGTTCTTC. Amino acids: CASSQEAPTRSSYNEQFF.

The chain has TRBV19 and TRBJ1-1; no definite D call. Trimming stripped 7 bases from V and 1 base from J, with 7 bases between. CDR1 is LNHDA, CDR2 SQIVND, per germline (reference sequence). CDR3 length equals 12 residues. This CDR3 reads CASKMGNTEAFF. Written as DNA, the CDR3 is TGTGCCAGTAAAATGGGGAACACTGAAGCTTTCTTT.

CDR3 DNA: TGTGCCAGCAGTGACGCCCTAGCATACGAGCAGTACTTC. It specifies CASSDALAYEQYF. The chain has TRBV25-1 and TRBJ2-7, with a weak D call TRBD2 (5 bases). CDR3 length: 13 residues. Germline CDR1 and CDR2: MGHDK and SYGVNS. V lost 3 bases to trimming and J lost 4 bases, with 10 bases between them.

This rearrangement joins TRBV2 to TRBJ2-1; TRBD2 matches at 9 bases. Germline V CDR1 and CDR2: SNHLY, FYNNEI. The V segment lost 2 bases and the J segment 0 bases; nucleotides outside the gene matches: 5. This CDR3 is built from 17 residues. This chain's CDR3 is CASSEYSGSNSYNEQFF. The CDR3 DNA is TGTGCCAGCAGTGAATATAGCGGGAGTAACTCCTACAATGAGCAGTTCTTC.

The rearrangement links TRBV4-2 to TRBJ2-7; maybe TRBD1 (6 bases). The CDR3 extends over 15 amino acids. From germline, CDR1 is LGHNA and CDR2 YNFKEQ. The V and J ends lost 0 bases and 4 bases respectively, with 13 bases between them. CDR3 nucleotide sequence: TGTGCCAGCAGCCAAGATCAGGGGTCGGGGTACGAGCAGTACTTC. Residues: CASSQDQGSGYEQYF.

The gene calls are TRBV7-6 and TRBJ2-1; 7 bases map to TRBD1. CDR1 and CDR2 (germline): SGHVS, FNYEAQ. The CDR3 sequence is 17 residues long. V was clipped by 2 bases and J by 4 bases; unmatched bases: 11. This CDR3 is CASSLQGESDGYNEQFF. For the CDR3, the DNA is TGTGCCAGCAGCTTACAGGGGGAGTCTGATGGTTACAATGAGCAGTTCTTC.

The chain is built from TRBV10-1 and TRBJ2-7; 7 bases line up with TRBD1. Germline-derived CDR1 and CDR2 are WNHNN and SYGVQD (reference sequence). CDR3 length: 13 residues. The trim removed 3 bases at V and 5 bases at J, leaving 4 bases unmatched. DNA of the CDR3: TGCGCCAGCAGTGACAGGACAGGAGACGAGCAGTACTTC. This codes for CASSDRTGDEQYF.

This chain links TRBV2 with TRBJ1-2, with TRBD1 matching over 8 bases. Germline CDR1 is SNHLY and CDR2 is FYNNEI. V lost 6 bases and J lost 3; bases outside the gene matches: 12. CDR3 length: 16 amino acids. The CDR3 here is CASSEVFAGGDYGYTF. The CDR3, as DNA: TGTGCCAGCAGCGAGGTGTTTGCAGGGGGCGACTATGGCTACACCTTC.